A selection of T cell receptor beta chains follows, all from one sample in a study of monozygotic twins with inflammatory bowel disease. Following a re-call of the 5' RACE reads, TCRdb has one entry per CDR3 protein and lacks DNA. This repertoire includes some 83,000 distinct CDR3 sequences. Sequencing used blood. These receptor sequences come from a human donor with ulcerative colitis or Crohn's disease, or a healthy co-twin of an affected twin (not recorded which). Both conserved end residues are part of each CDR3. The order of the fields is J gene, V gene, CDR3 length, CDR3 protein.

j_gene: TRBJ1-2; v_gene: TRBV9; len: 13; CDR3aa: CASSPWTGDGYTF
j_gene: TRBJ2-3; v_gene: TRBV4-1; len: 15; CDR3aa: CASSPPGQGSDTQYF
j_gene: TRBJ2-1; v_gene: TRBV7-9; len: 15; CDR3aa: CASSLTGTVYNEQFF
j_gene: TRBJ2-2; v_gene: TRBV5-1; len: 14; CDR3aa: CASSTALYTGELFF
j_gene: TRBJ2-3; v_gene: TRBV20-1; len: 15; CDR3aa: CSASNKGQSTDTQYF
j_gene: TRBJ2-3; v_gene: TRBV24-1; len: 14; CDR3aa: CATSDSTSRRGQYF
j_gene: TRBJ2-3; v_gene: TRBV3-1; len: 20; CDR3aa: CASSQAPFAGGTPSTDTQYF
j_gene: TRBJ1-6; v_gene: TRBV20-1; len: 14; CDR3aa: CSARVDRNNSPLHF
j_gene: TRBJ1-2; v_gene: TRBV10-3; len: 12; CDR3aa: CAISLTGDGYTF
j_gene: TRBJ1-1; v_gene: TRBV6-5; len: 15; CDR3aa: CASSYTTGEDTEAFF
j_gene: TRBJ2-7; v_gene: TRBV29-1; len: 13; CDR3aa: CSVGGQGAYEQYF
j_gene: TRBJ1-1; v_gene: TRBV6-5; len: 14; CDR3aa: CASSYSSMNTEAFF
j_gene: TRBJ1-1; v_gene: TRBV19; len: 14; CDR3aa: CASSIGGPNTEAFF
j_gene: TRBJ2-7; v_gene: TRBV5-6; len: 11; CDR3aa: CASSFRGEQYF
j_gene: TRBJ1-6; v_gene: TRBV3-1; len: 16; CDR3aa: CASSQGAAQPGAPLHF
j_gene: TRBJ1-4; v_gene: TRBV29-1; len: 14; CDR3aa: CSVESGIRSGKLFF
j_gene: TRBJ1-2; v_gene: TRBV20-1; len: 13; CDR3aa: CSAAGSTNYGYTF
j_gene: TRBJ2-1; v_gene: TRBV7-9; len: 16; CDR3aa: CASSLGIFGLYNEQFF
j_gene: TRBJ2-3; v_gene: TRBV5-1; len: 16; CDR3aa: CATSSGNGGAVDTQYF
j_gene: TRBJ2-2; v_gene: TRBV10-1; len: 14; CDR3aa: CASSYQGAYGELFF
j_gene: TRBJ1-6; v_gene: TRBV5-6; len: 13; CDR3aa: CASSTRRDSPLHF
j_gene: TRBJ1-2; v_gene: TRBV7-2; len: 12; CDR3aa: CASSLVHYGYTF
j_gene: TRBJ2-1; v_gene: TRBV5-1; len: 15; CDR3aa: CASSLTGQGEMSRFF
j_gene: TRBJ1-2; v_gene: TRBV7-9; len: 13; CDR3aa: CASSTPHLDGYTF
j_gene: TRBJ1-2; v_gene: TRBV5-1; len: 14; CDR3aa: CASSFTGTGNGYTF
j_gene: TRBJ1-4; v_gene: TRBV12-3/TRBV12-4; len: 13; CDR3aa: CASSLQGAEKLFF
j_gene: TRBJ1-1; v_gene: TRBV2; len: 15; CDR3aa: CASSAAAGGTGEAFF
j_gene: TRBJ2-6; v_gene: TRBV12-3/TRBV12-4; len: 15; CDR3aa: CASSLTGLGANVLTF
j_gene: TRBJ2-5; v_gene: TRBV5-6; len: 14; CDR3aa: CASSPDLGDETQYF
j_gene: TRBJ1-1; v_gene: TRBV7-8; len: 16; CDR3aa: CASSPTRTGRNTEAFF
j_gene: TRBJ2-7; v_gene: TRBV6-1; len: 14; CDR3aa: CASSVGTHYYEQYF